Given below is one T cell receptor beta chain in context. The antigen is undetermined. CDR3 size: 15 residues. Germline V gives CDR1 MNHGY, CDR2 SAAAGT. Trimming stripped 0 bases from V and 5 bases from J, with 13 bases between. These data belong to a study of cytomegalovirus exposure and HLA in healthy donors. Broader study findings: In a later analysis, V- and J-gene trimming of beta chains associated with a DCLRE1C missense variant, replicated independently. Indistinguishable V segments, including TRBV6-2 and TRBV6-3, were excluded. Presence/absence analyses treated sequencing depth as roughly uniform across donors.

While unrecorded immune exposures were likely, the donors were nominally healthy when sampled. PCR employed 60 Vbeta and 13 Jbeta primers. Profiled with immunoSEQ multiplex PCR; TCRdb holds only in-frame clones, not every one. Seen here are 120,000 or so clones, around 83% observed once, and the top ten hold approximately 1%. Sequencing was done on a sample of PBMCs. The clonotype originates from a human donor in good health. The chain carries TRBV6-8 and TRBJ1-2; no clear D gene. The CDR3: CASSYSKSDSYGYTF. DNA for the CDR3: TGTGCCAGCAGTTACTCGAAGTCAGATTCTTATGGCTACACCTTC.